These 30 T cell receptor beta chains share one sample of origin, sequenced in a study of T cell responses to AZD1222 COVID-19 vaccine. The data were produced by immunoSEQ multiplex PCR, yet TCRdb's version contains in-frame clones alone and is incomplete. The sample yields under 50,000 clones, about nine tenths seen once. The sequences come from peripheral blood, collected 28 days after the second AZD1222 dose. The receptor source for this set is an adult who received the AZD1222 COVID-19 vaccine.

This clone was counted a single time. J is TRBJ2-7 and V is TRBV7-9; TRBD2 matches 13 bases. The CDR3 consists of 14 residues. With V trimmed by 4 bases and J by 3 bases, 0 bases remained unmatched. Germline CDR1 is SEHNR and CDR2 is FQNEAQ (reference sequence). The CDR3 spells CASSWTSGGYEQYF. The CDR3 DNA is TGTGCCAGCAGCTGGACTAGCGGGGGCTACGAGCAGTACTTC.

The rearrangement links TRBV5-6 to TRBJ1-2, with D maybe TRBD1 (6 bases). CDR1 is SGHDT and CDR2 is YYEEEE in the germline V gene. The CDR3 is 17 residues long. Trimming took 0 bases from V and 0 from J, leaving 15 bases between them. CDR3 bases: TGTGCCAGCAGCTTGGATGTAGGGGGGGCTCCTAACTATGGCTACACCTTC. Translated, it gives CASSLDVGGAPNYGYTF. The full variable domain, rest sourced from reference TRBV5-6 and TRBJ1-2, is DAGVTQSPTHLIKTRGQQVTLRCSPKSGHDTVSWYQQALGQGPQFIFQYYEEEERQRGNFPDRFSGHQFPNYSSELNVNALLLGDSALYLCASSLDVGGAPNYGYTFGSGTRLTVV.

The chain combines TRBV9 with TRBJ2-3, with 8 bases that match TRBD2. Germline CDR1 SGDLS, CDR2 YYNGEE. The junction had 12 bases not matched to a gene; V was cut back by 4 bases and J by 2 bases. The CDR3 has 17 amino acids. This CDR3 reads CASSYLGGGEFTDTQYF. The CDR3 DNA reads TGTGCCAGCAGCTACCTCGGGGGGGGCGAGTTCACAGATACGCAGTATTTT.

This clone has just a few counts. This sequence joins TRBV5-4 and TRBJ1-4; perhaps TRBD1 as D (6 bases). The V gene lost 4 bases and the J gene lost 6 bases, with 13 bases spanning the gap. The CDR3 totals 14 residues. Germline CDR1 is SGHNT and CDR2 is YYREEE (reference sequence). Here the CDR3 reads CASSRGRDDEKLFF. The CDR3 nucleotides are TGTGCCAGCAGCAGGGGGAGGGATGATGAAAAACTGTTTTTT.

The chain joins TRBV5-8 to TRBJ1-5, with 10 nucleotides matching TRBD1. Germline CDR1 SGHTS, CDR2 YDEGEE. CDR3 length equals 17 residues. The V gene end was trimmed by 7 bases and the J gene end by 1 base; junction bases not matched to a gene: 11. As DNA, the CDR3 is TGTGCCAGCTATAGACAGGGGGCATCGGTAAGCAATCAGCCCCAGCATTTT. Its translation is CASYRQGASVSNQPQHF.

Written as DNA, the CDR3 is TGTGCCAGCAGTTGGAGCGGGGGGTTGAGGGAGACCCAGTACTTC. This encodes CASSWSGGLRETQYF. This chain links TRBV27 with TRBJ2-5; 9 bases agree with TRBD2. Losses at the gene ends were 4 bases for V and 5 bases for J; bases not matched to a gene: 8. This CDR3 spans 15 amino acids. Germline lookup yields CDR1 MNHEY and CDR2 SMNVEV (reference sequence).

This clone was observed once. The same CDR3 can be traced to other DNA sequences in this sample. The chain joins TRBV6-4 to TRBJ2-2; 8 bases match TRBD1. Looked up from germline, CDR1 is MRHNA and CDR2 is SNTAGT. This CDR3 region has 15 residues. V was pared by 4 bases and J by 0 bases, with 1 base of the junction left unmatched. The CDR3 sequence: CASSATGANTGELFF. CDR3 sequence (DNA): TGTGCCAGCAGTGCGACAGGGGCGAACACCGGGGAGCTGTTTTTT.

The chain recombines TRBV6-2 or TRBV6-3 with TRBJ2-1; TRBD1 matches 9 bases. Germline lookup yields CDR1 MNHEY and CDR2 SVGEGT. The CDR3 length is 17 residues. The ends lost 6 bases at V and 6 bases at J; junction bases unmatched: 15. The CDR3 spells CASSSPPGTGTGNEQFF. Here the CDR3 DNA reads TGTGCCAGCAGCTCCCCTCCCGGGACAGGGACCGGCAATGAGCAGTTCTTC.

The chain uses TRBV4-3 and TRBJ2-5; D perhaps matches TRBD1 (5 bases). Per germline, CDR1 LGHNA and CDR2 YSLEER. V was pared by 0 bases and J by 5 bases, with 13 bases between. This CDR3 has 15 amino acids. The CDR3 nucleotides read TGCGCCAGCAGCCAAGACCCGGCAGGGCCGGAGACCCAGTACTTC. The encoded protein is CASSQDPAGPETQYF.

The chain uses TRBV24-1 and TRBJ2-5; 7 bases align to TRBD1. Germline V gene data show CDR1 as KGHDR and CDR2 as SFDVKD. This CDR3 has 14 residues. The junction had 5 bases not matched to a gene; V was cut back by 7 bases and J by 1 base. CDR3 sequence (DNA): TGTGCCACCAGCTCCCGGGACAGCCAAGAGACCCAGTACTTC. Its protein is CATSSRDSQETQYF.

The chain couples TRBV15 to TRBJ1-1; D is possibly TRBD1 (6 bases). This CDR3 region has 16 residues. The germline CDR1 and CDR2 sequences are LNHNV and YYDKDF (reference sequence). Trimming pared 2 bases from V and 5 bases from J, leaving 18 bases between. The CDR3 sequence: CATSRPMGGGGTEAFF. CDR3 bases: TGTGCCACCAGCAGACCGATGGGGGGCGGAGGTACTGAAGCTTTCTTT.

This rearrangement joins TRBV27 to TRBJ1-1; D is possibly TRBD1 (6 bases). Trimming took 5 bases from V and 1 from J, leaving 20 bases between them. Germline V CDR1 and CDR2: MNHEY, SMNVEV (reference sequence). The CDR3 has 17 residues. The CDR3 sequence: CASSHQGGRGGNTEAFF. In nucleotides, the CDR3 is TGTGCCAGCAGTCATCAAGGGGGACGGGGGGGGAACACTGAAGCTTTCTTT.

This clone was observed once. The CDR3, as DNA: TGCGCCAGCAGCCTCATCACCCAGGGGTTCACAGATACGCAGTATTTT. Protein product: CASSLITQGFTDTQYF. The chain joins TRBV5-1 to TRBJ2-3; TRBD1 is a possible D gene (6 bases). This CDR3 is 16 amino acids long. Trimming took off 4 bases at V and 2 bases at J, with 17 bases between the two ends. Germline CDR1 and CDR2: SGHRS and YFSETQ.

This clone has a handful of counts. The CDR3: CASSIGQTYEQYF. The CDR3 DNA sequence: TGTGCCAGCAGTATAGGACAGACCTACGAGCAGTACTTC. This sequence joins TRBV7-8 and TRBJ2-7, with D tentatively TRBD1 (6 bases). With 6 bases removed from V and 2 bases from J, the gap between germline ends came to 11 bases. This CDR3 has 13 residues. Germline CDR1 is SGHVS and CDR2 is FQNEAQ.

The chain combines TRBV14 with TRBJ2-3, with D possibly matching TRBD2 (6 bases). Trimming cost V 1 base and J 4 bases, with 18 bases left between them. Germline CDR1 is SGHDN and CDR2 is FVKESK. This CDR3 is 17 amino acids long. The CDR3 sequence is CASSQARDSIRADTQYF. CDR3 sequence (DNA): TGTGCCAGCAGCCAAGCCCGGGACTCCATCAGAGCAGATACGCAGTATTTT. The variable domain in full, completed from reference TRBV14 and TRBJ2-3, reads EAGVTQFPSHSVIEKGQTVTLRCDPISGHDNLYWYRRVMGKEIKFLLHFVKESKQDESGMPNNRFLAERTGGTYSTLKVQPAELEDSGVYFCASSQARDSIRADTQYFGPGTRLTVL.

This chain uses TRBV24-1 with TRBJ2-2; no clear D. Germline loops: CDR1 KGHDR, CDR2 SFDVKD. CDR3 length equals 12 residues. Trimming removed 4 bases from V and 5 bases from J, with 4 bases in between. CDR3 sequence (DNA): TGTGCCACCAGTGACTTTACCGGGGAGCTGTTTTTT. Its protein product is CATSDFTGELFF.

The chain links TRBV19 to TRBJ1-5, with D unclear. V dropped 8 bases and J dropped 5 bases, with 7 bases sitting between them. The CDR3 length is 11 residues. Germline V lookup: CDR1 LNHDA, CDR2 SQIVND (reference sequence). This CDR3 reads CASGSHQPQHF. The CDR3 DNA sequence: TGTGCCAGTGGTTCGCATCAGCCCCAGCATTTT.

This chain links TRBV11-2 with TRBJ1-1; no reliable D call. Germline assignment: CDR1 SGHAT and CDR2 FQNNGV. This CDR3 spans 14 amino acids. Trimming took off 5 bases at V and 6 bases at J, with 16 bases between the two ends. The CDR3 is CASSPTGDWSEAFF. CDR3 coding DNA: TGTGCCAGCAGCCCTACCGGGGATTGGTCTGAAGCTTTCTTT.

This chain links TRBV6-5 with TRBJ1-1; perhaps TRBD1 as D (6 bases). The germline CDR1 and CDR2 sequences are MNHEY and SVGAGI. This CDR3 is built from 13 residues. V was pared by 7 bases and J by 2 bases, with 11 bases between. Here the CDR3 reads CASKQTGNTEAFF. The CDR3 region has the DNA TGTGCCAGCAAGCAGACAGGTAACACTGAAGCTTTCTTT.

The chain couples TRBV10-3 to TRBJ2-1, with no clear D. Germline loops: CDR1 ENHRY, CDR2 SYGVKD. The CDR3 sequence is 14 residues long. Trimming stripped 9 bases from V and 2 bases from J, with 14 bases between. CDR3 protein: CAIGSGFTYNEQFF. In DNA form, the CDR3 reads TGTGCCATTGGGTCCGGGTTTACCTACAATGAGCAGTTCTTC.

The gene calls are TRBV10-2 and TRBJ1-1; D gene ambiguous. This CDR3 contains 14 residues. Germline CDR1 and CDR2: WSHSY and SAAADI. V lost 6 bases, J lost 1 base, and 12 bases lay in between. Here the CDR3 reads CASRSSMRNTEAFF. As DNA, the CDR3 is TGCGCCAGCAGGTCGTCGATGAGGAACACTGAAGCTTTCTTT.

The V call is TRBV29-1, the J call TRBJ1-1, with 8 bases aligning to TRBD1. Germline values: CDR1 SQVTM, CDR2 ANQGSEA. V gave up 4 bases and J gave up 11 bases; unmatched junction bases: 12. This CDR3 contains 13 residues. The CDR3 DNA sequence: TGCAGCGTTGGCGCTGACAGGGGCGGAGATGCTTTCTTT. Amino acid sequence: CSVGADRGGDAFF.

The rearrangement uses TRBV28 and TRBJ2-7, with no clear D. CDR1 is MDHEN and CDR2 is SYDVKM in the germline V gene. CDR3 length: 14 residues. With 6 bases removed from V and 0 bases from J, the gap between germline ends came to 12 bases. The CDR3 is CASSRRPDSYEQYF. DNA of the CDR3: TGTGCCAGCAGCCGAAGACCGGACTCCTACGAGCAGTACTTC.

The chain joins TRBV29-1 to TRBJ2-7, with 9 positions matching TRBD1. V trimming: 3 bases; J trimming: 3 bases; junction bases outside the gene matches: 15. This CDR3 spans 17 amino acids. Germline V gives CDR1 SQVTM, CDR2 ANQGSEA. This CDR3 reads CSVELNPAGQGYYEQYF. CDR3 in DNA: TGCAGCGTTGAGTTAAACCCGGCGGGACAGGGATACTACGAGCAGTACTTC.

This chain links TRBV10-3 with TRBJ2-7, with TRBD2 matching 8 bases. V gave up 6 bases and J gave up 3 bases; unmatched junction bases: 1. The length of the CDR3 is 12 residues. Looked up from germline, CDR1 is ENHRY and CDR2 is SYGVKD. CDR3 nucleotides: TGTGCCATCAGGACTAGCGACTACGAGCAGTACTTC. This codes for CAIRTSDYEQYF.

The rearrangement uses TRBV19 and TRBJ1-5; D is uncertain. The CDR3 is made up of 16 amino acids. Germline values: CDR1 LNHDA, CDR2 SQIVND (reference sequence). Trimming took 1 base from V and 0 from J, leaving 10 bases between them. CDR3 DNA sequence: TGTGCCAGTAGTATAGGGGCAGGAGTTAGCAATCAGCCCCAGCATTTT. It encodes CASSIGAGVSNQPQHF.

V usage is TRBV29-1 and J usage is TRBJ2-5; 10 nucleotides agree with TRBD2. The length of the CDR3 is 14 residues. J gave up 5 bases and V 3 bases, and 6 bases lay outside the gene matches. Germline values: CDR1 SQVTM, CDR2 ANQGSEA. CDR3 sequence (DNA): TGCAGCGTTGAGAGACTAGCGGGTAGGGAGACCCAGTACTTC. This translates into CSVERLAGRETQYF.

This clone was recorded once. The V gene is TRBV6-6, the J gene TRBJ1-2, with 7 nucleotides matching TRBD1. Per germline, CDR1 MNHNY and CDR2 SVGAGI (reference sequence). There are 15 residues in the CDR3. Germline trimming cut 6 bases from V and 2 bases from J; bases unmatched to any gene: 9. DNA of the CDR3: TGTGCCAGCAGGCCAGTCGGGACAGAGAACTATGGCTACACCTTC. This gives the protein CASRPVGTENYGYTF.

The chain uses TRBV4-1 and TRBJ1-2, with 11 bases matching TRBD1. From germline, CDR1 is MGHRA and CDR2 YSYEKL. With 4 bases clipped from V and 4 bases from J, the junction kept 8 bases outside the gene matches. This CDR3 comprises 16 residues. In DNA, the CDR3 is TGCGCCAGCAGCCCGCTTGCCGGGACAGGGGGCTATGGCTACACCTTC. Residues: CASSPLAGTGGYGYTF.

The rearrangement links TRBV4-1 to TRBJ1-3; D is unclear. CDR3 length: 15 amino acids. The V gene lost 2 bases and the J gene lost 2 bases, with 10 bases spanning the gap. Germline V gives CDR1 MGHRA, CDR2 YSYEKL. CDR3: CASSQSLAAGNTIYF. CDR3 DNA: TGCGCCAGCAGCCAATCCCTGGCGGCTGGAAACACCATATATTTT.